Listed here are 5 T cell receptor beta chains from one sample, sequenced in a study of blood T cells in healthy people across ages. For the second PCR, which ran for about 6 to 11 cycles, a sample-barcoded 5' primer and a J-beta primer mix were used. TCRdb processed the 5' RACE reads anew with MiXCR; each CDR3 protein has one entry. The sample lists about 1.4 million distinct CDR3 sequences; 59% were seen once. The sequencing input was blood. The receptors were gathered from a man aged 18 to 35 in good health.

The chain links TRBV27 to TRBJ2-1; perhaps TRBD2 as D (5 bases). The CDR3 contains 18 residues. Per the germline V gene, CDR1 is MNHEY and CDR2 is SMNVEV (reference sequence). Between the trimmed V and J ends, which lost 0 bases and 0 bases, there was a span of 15 bases. The CDR3 region is CASSLSHPTRRSYNEQFF. CDR3 coding DNA: TGTGCCAGCAGTTTATCCCATCCCACTAGGCGCTCCTACAATGAGCAGTTCTTC.

In this sample, this clonotype turned up a few times. This sequence joins TRBV25-1 and TRBJ1-1; D is undetermined. Germline V gives CDR1 MGHDK, CDR2 SYGVNS. V was clipped by 5 bases and J by 3 bases, with 7 bases between them. The CDR3 length is 12 residues. CDR3 sequence (DNA): TGTGCCAGCAGTATGGGTGACACTGAAGCTTTCTTT. Encoded protein: CASSMGDTEAFF.

V usage is TRBV7-6 and J usage is TRBJ1-1, with 9 nucleotides matching TRBD1. CDR1 is SGHVS and CDR2 is FNYEAQ in the germline V gene. The CDR3 extends over 18 amino acids. V trimming: 1 base; J trimming: 5 bases; junction bases outside the gene matches: 14. This CDR3 is CASSLVGAGQGKYTEAFF. Here the CDR3 DNA reads TGTGCCAGCAGCTTAGTAGGAGCGGGACAGGGAAAGTATACTGAAGCTTTCTTT.

The rearrangement links TRBV6-1 to TRBJ1-2; the D is unclear. The germline CDR1 and CDR2 sequences are MNHNS and SASEGT. Trimming removed 6 bases from V and 2 bases from J, with 7 bases in between. CDR3 size: 12 residues. This CDR3 is CASRDLNYGYTF. Here the CDR3 DNA reads TGTGCCAGCAGGGATTTAAACTATGGCTACACCTTC.

This clonotype was recorded at least ten times. The chain carries TRBV29-1 and TRBJ1-2; 9 bases are a match to TRBD1. Per the germline V gene, CDR1 is SQVTM and CDR2 is ANQGSEA. There are 14 residues in the CDR3. With 0 bases clipped from V and 2 bases from J, the junction kept 1 base outside the gene matches. The CDR3 sequence is CSVEEGQGNYGYTF. CDR3 in DNA: TGCAGCGTTGAAGAGGGACAGGGAAACTATGGCTACACCTTC.